This T cell receptor (beta chain) comes out of a study of cytomegalovirus exposure and HLA in healthy donors. Study results and limitations: Reports showed the classifier diagnosing cytomegalovirus status with high specificity and sensitivity. As confirmed in vitro, three CMV-associated chains were specific for CMV antigens.

Clones were sequenced by immunoSEQ multiplex PCR, and TCRdb holds only the in-frame ones, with some missing. The profile shows about 360,000 clones, more than 80% of them singletons. Regarding this clone: Its antigen is undetermined.

Germline V gene data show CDR1 as SGHNT and CDR2 as YYREEE (reference sequence). There are 14 residues in the CDR3. The junction had 5 bases not matched to a gene; V was cut back by 3 bases and J by 5 bases. The sequencing input was PBMCs. The TCR originated in a woman between 18 and 29 years old in good health and CMV-seronegative. J is TRBJ2-5 and V is TRBV5-4; TRBD1 aligns across 9 bases. The CDR3, as DNA: TGTGCCAGCAGCTCTACAGGGGGCGGGGAGACCCAGTACTTC. Amino acids: CASSSTGGGETQYF.